The entry below describes one T cell receptor (beta chain). Trimming took off 4 bases at V and 3 bases at J, with 13 bases between the two ends. Per germline, CDR1 SGHNT and CDR2 YYREEE (reference sequence). The length of the CDR3 is 14 residues. This record comes from a study of cytomegalovirus exposure and HLA in healthy donors. Overall study: From HLA-typed donors, an early data release held tens of millions of unique TCRs.

Among the donors, all were healthy bone marrow donors. The PCR used 60 Vbeta and 13 Jbeta primers. Repertoires were generated with immunoSEQ multiplex PCR, while TCRdb's copy carries only in-frame clones and drops some. The sample lists roughly 190,000 clones; 70% to 90% were seen once. The sample consisted of PBMCs. The TCR sequence derives from a woman in her late teens or twenties in good health and CMV-seronegative. The chain has TRBV5-4 and TRBJ1-2; maybe TRBD1 (5 bases). CDR3 bases: TGTGCCAGCAGCCGGAGAGGGGAGGACTATGGCTACACCTTC. Its translation: CASSRRGEDYGYTF.